These 11 T cell receptor beta chains were all obtained from the same sample, sequenced in a study of human T cells and chemical hapten exposure. TCRdb re-analysed the RACE reads in MiXCR, keeping a single row per CDR3 protein. The data show about 340,000 distinct CDR3 sequences, with around 7% seen just once and roughly 7.9% held by the top ten. Documented time point: patch test 1, 2 weeks after DPC sensitization. Described treatment: therapeutic diphenylcyclopropenone sensitization with weekly scalp DPC. This material consisted of whole blood, taken in connection with sensitization to the hapten diphenylcyclopropenone (DPC). The origin of the receptors is a woman younger than 35 with alopecia areata. Some clones in this sample may be carry-over from other donors' samples.

The chain recombines TRBV6-2 or TRBV6-3 with TRBJ1-1, with 10 bases aligning to TRBD1. Trimming cost V 2 bases and J 3 bases; bases outside gene matches: 9. There are 17 residues in the CDR3. Germline CDR1 MNHEY, CDR2 SVGEGT. The CDR3 sequence: CASSYPTDRGLDTEAFF. CDR3 DNA sequence: TGTGCCAGCAGTTACCCCACCGACAGGGGGCTGGACACTGAAGCTTTCTTT.

V and J are TRBV5-1 and TRBJ1-1; D is uncertain. Germline V gene lookup returns CDR1 SGHRS and CDR2 YFSETQ. The CDR3 runs to 16 residues. Trimming left V 4 bases short and J 3 bases short, with 19 bases between. The DNA of the CDR3 is TGCGCCAGCAGCCCGTCCGCCAAGGGTTCTCACACTGAAGCTTTCTTT. Translating gives CASSPSAKGSHTEAFF.

This clonotype appeared many times. The chain joins TRBV9 to TRBJ1-5; D gene uncertain. The CDR3 sequence is 13 residues long. CDR1 is SGDLS, CDR2 YYNGEE, per germline. The V end lost 2 bases, the J end lost 3 bases, and 6 bases lay between the germline ends. The CDR3 here is CASSVGLNQPQHF. For the CDR3, the DNA is TGTGCCAGCAGCGTCGGCCTCAATCAGCCCCAGCATTTT.

In DNA, the CDR3 is TGCAGCGTCGTAATCGGGACAGGGTGGAACTATGGCTACACCTTC. Translating it yields CSVVIGTGWNYGYTF. The V and J genes are TRBV29-1 and TRBJ1-2; 9 bases agree with TRBD1. Germline CDR1 and CDR2: SQVTM and ANQGSEA. With V trimmed by 6 bases and J by 2 bases, 10 bases remained unmatched. The length of the CDR3 is 15 residues.

In this sample, this clonotype turned up many times. The rearrangement uses TRBV5-1 and TRBJ1-2; TRBD1 is a possible D gene (6 bases). Trimming took off 0 bases at V and 8 bases at J, with 14 bases between the two ends. The CDR3 totals 14 residues. CDR1 and CDR2 from the germline V gene are SGHRS and YFSETQ. CDR3 loop: CASSLDRAHGGYTF. For the CDR3, the DNA is TGCGCCAGCAGCTTGGACAGGGCGCACGGCGGCTACACCTTC.

This chain links TRBV7-2 with TRBJ2-5; D ambiguous. Deletions cut 3 bases from V and 1 base from J, with 9 bases between. The CDR3 spans 14 residues. The V gene's germline CDR1 is SGHTA and CDR2 FQGNSA. In DNA form, the CDR3 reads TGTGCCAGCAGCTTCGGAATCATCCAAGAGACCCAGTACTTC. Protein product: CASSFGIIQETQYF.

The chain employs TRBV3-1 and TRBJ2-1; D is undetermined. The ends were cut back, 4 bases at V and 7 bases at J, with 8 bases in the middle. This CDR3 has 12 amino acids. Germline loops: CDR1 LGHDT, CDR2 YNNKEL (reference sequence). This chain's CDR3 is CASSLEWNEQFF. CDR3 bases: TGTGCCAGCAGCCTTGAATGGAATGAGCAGTTCTTC.

This clonotype occurred many times. This chain connects TRBV9 to TRBJ2-1, with D possibly TRBD2 on 5 matching bases. The germline V gene has CDR1 SGDLS and CDR2 YYNGEE. There are 15 residues in the CDR3. V was cut by 0 bases and J by 4 bases, with 11 bases left in between. CDR3 DNA sequence: TGTGCCAGCAGCGTAGGCCTAGCTTCGTACAATGAGCAGTTCTTC. It encodes CASSVGLASYNEQFF.

This clonotype has just a few counts. The gene calls are TRBV7-9 and TRBJ1-1, with no clear D. Germline CDR1 reads SEHNR; CDR2 reads FQNEAQ (reference sequence). The CDR3 loop spans 15 amino acids. The germline V and J ends were trimmed by 3 bases and 0 bases, with 11 bases remaining between them. In DNA, the CDR3 is TGTGCCAGCAGCTTTCAGGAGTTCATGAACACTGAAGCTTTCTTT. Its translation: CASSFQEFMNTEAFF. Filled out from reference TRBV7-9 and TRBJ1-1, the complete variable domain reads DTGVSQNPRHKITKRGQNVTFRCDPISEHNRLYWYRQTLGQGPEFLTYFQNEAQLEKSRLLSDRFSAERPKGSFSTLEIQRTEQGDSAMYLCASSFQEFMNTEAFFGQGTRLTVV.

The sample holds many counts of this clonotype. This rearrangement joins TRBV12-3 or TRBV12-4 to TRBJ2-7, with D possibly TRBD2 on 6 matching bases. The CDR3 is 14 amino acids. V was pared by 6 bases and J by 3 bases, with 15 bases between. CDR3 sequence: CASSPVSGDYEQYF. Here the CDR3 DNA reads TGTGCCAGCAGCCCGGTTTCGGGGGACTACGAGCAGTACTTC.

The chain recombines TRBV2 with TRBJ1-1; D is undetermined. Germline CDR1 is SNHLY and CDR2 is FYNNEI. CDR3 length equals 15 residues. Trimming took 2 bases from V and 2 from J, leaving 12 bases between them. CDR3 nucleotides: TGTGCCAGCAGTGAATTGGTGGACTCAAACACTGAAGCTTTCTTT. It is translated as CASSELVDSNTEAFF.